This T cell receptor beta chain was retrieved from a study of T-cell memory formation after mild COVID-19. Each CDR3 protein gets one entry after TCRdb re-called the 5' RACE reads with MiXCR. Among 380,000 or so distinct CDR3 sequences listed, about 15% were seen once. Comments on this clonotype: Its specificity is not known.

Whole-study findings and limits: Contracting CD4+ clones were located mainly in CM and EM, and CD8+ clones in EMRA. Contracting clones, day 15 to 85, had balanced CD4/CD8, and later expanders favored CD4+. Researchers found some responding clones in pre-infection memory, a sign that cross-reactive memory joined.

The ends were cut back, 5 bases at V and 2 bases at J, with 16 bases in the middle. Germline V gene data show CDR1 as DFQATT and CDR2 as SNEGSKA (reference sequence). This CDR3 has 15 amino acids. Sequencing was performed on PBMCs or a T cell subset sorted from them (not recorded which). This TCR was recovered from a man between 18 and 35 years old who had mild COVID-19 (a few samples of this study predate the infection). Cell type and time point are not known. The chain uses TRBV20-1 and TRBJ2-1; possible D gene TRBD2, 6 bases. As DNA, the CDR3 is TGCAGTGCTCCGACGGGGGACTGGACCTACAATGAGCAGTTCTTC. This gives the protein CSAPTGDWTYNEQFF.